This T cell receptor beta chain was obtained from a study of blood T cell repertoires in COVID-19. CDR1 LNHDA and CDR2 SQIVND come from the germline V gene (reference sequence). This CDR3 is built from 14 residues. The V end was cut by 0 bases, the J end by 7 bases, with 12 bases between. Assay used: immunoSEQ multiplex PCR; TCRdb lists only in-frame clones, some missing. This sample yields some 340,000 clones, of which approximately 90% are seen a single time; almost 4% belongs to the top ten. The chain recombines TRBV19 with TRBJ1-2, with TRBD1 as a possible D gene (5 bases). This clonotype was sampled from a woman in her twenties or thirties who had been exposed to COVID-19. Sequenced material: PBMCs or T cells enriched from blood (not recorded which). In DNA form, the CDR3 reads TGTGCCAGTAGTATAGATGCGGCAGGGTCTGGCTACACCTTC. As protein: CASSIDAAGSGYTF.